This T cell receptor (beta chain) came from a study of blood T cell repertoires in COVID-19. Study-wide context: The samples span acute and convalescent COVID-19 from the United States, Italy and Spain. From T cells, B-cell-depleted T cells, or PBMCs came the material, which was cDNA or gDNA.

Original methodology: Amplification of reference gene primers provided the estimated nucleated cell counts. Assay used: immunoSEQ multiplex PCR; TCRdb lists only in-frame clones, some missing. D and trimming were read from the DNA, whereas the V and J calls and clone size are those reported in that table. Here the sample spans roughly 150,000 clones, 70% to 90% being singletons. Germline-derived CDR1 and CDR2 are GTSNPN and SVGIG (reference sequence). This CDR3 is 14 amino acids long. V dropped 8 bases and J dropped 3 bases, with 19 bases sitting between them. Input material: peripheral blood. This chain joins TRBV30 and TRBJ1-1, with D possibly being TRBD1 (5 bases). This TCR derives from a woman over 75 with acute or convalescent COVID-19. Here the CDR3 reads CAVGVFRGDTEAFF. Written as DNA, the CDR3 is TGTGCCGTGGGGGTCTTCCGGGGGGACACTGAAGCTTTCTTT. The full variable domain, its missing parts supplied by reference TRBV30 and TRBJ1-1, is SQTIHQWPATLVQPVGSPLSLECTVEGTSNPNLYWYRQAAGRGLQLLFYSVGIGQISSEVPQNLSASRPQDRQFILSSKKLLLSDSGFYLCAVGVFRGDTEAFFGQGTRLTVV.